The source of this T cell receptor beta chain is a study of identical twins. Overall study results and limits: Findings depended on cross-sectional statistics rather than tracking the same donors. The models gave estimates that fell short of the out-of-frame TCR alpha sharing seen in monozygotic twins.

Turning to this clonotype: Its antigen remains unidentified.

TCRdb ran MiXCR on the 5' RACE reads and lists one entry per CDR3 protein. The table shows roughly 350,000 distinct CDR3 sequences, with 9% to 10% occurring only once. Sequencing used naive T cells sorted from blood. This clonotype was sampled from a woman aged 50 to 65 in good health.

The CDR3 DNA sequence: TGTGCCAGCAGCTTGGTACTAGCGGGACACACCGGGGAGCTGTTTTTT. Protein: CASSLVLAGHTGELFF. The rearrangement joins TRBV5-4 to TRBJ2-2; 10 nucleotides align to TRBD2. This CDR3 region has 16 residues. Germline CDR1 reads SGHNT; CDR2 reads YYREEE (reference sequence). Trimming at V came to 0 bases and at J to 3 bases, leaving 2 bases not matched to a gene.